This TCR beta chain was observed in a study of technical replicates of blood from a handful of donors. Only in-frame clones appear in the TCRdb table, and some are missing; sequencing was by immunoSEQ multiplex PCR. Of about 48,000 clones in the sample, roughly nine tenths were seen once. Sequences were obtained from PBMCs. This TCR was sampled from a human donor in good health. Some clones in this sample may be carry-over from other donors' samples.

For the CDR3, the DNA is TGCGCCAGCAGCCAGTCCGGGGGGGCTTCCTACGAGCAGTACTTC. Its translation is CASSQSGGASYEQYF. V and J are TRBV4-3 and TRBJ2-7, with 8 bases lining up with TRBD2. Trimming removed 3 bases from V and 1 base from J; junction bases left unmatched: 5. The CDR3 is 15 residues long. Germline V gene data show CDR1 as LGHNA and CDR2 as YSLEER.